This T cell receptor (beta chain) was profiled in a study of blood T cells in healthy people across ages. The ends lost 3 bases at V and 7 bases at J; junction bases unmatched: 5. CDR1 and CDR2 from the germline V gene are LNHNV and YYDKDF (reference sequence). This CDR3 is 13 amino acids long. Total RNA, at least 5.5 micrograms per sample, came from PBMCs. Study conclusions and caveats: Per million T cells, TCR beta diversity dropped about linearly as age rose.

It was with a sample-barcoded 5' primer and a J-beta primer mix that a second PCR of about 6 to 12 cycles was run. There were at least 2.5 million CDR3-containing paired-end reads obtained from each sample. TCRdb ran MiXCR on the 5' RACE reads and lists one entry per CDR3 protein. The data contain some 790,000 distinct CDR3 sequences, about 30% of them seen just once; the ten biggest clones take up approximately 15%. This clonotype was observed many times. Antigen unknown. The sequencing input was blood. The source of this sequence is an elderly woman in good health. The genes are TRBV15 and TRBJ2-7; TRBD1 aligns across 8 bases. CDR3 in amino acids: CATSSRQGREQYF. CDR3 nucleotide sequence: TGTGCCACCAGCAGTAGACAGGGGCGAGAGCAGTACTTC.